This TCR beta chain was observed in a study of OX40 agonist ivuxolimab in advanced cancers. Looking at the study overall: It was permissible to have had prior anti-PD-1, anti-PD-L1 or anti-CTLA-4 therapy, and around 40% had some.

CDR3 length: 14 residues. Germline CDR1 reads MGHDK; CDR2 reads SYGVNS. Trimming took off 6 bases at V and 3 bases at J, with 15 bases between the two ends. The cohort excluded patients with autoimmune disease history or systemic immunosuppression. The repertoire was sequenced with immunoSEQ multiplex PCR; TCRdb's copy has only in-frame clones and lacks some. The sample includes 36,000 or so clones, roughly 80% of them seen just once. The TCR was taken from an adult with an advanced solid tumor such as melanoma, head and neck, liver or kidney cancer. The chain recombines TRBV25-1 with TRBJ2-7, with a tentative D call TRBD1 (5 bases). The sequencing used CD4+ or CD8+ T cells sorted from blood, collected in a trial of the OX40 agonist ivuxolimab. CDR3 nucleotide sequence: TGTGCCAGCAGCGCCATACAGGAGAACTACGAGCAGTACTTC. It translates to CASSAIQENYEQYF.